Each of the 22 T cell receptor beta chains below was sequenced from the same sample in a study of T-cell memory formation after mild COVID-19. TCRdb processed the 5' RACE reads anew with MiXCR; each CDR3 protein has one entry. The sample yields roughly 80,000 distinct CDR3 sequences, 20% to 25% seen once. Sequenced sample: PBMCs or a T cell subset sorted from them (not recorded which). These receptors all come from a man aged 18 to 30 who had mild COVID-19 (a few samples of this study predate the infection). Cell type and time point are not known.

V is TRBV5-1 and J is TRBJ2-2; possible D gene TRBD1, 6 bases. The V end was cut by 2 bases, the J end by 0 bases, with 11 bases between. The length of the CDR3 is 16 residues. Germline CDR1 is SGHRS and CDR2 is YFSETQ. The chain's CDR3 is CASSFSGTTNTGELFF. DNA for the CDR3: TGCGCCAGCAGCTTCTCCGGGACAACGAACACCGGGGAGCTGTTTTTT.

The chain couples TRBV7-9 to TRBJ1-1, with 8 bases lining up with TRBD1. CDR1 SEHNR and CDR2 FQNEAQ come from the germline V gene (reference sequence). The junction had 5 bases not matched to a gene; V was cut back by 5 bases and J by 9 bases. This CDR3 region has 12 residues. Here the CDR3 DNA reads TGTGCCAGCAGCATCGGACAGGGTCAAGCTTTCTTT. Translated: CASSIGQGQAFF.

The rearrangement uses TRBV29-1 and TRBJ2-1; perhaps D is TRBD1 or TRBD2 (5 bases each). The CDR3 is 15 residues long. The germline V and J ends were trimmed by 3 bases and 9 bases, with 21 bases remaining between them. The germline CDR1 and CDR2 sequences are SQVTM and ANQGSEA. The CDR3, as DNA: TGCAGCGTTGAGGGACCGGGCTCTTCATCTGGTGAGCAGTTCTTC. Amino acid sequence: CSVEGPGSSSGEQFF.

This clonotype was seen only a few times. The chain carries TRBV29-1 and TRBJ2-5; tentatively, D is TRBD2 (5 bases). The CDR3 sequence is 13 residues long. Germline V gene lookup returns CDR1 SQVTM and CDR2 ANQGSEA. V gave up 4 bases and J gave up 5 bases, with 14 bases separating them. CDR3 nucleotide sequence: TGCAGCGTTGGGGCTAGCCGTGGGGAGACCCAGTACTTC. Its protein is CSVGASRGETQYF.

The chain is built from TRBV20-1 and TRBJ2-2; unclear D gene. The CDR3 loop spans 14 amino acids. V was pared by 6 bases and J by 2 bases, with 13 bases between. In germline, CDR1 is DFQATT, CDR2 SNEGSKA (reference sequence). Written as DNA, the CDR3 is TGCAGTGCCCTGGATCGCAGCAACACCGGGGAGCTGTTTTTT. It encodes CSALDRSNTGELFF.

This clonotype was seen only a few times. The chain uses TRBV15 and TRBJ2-5; TRBD1 might be the D (5 bases). The germline gives CDR1 LNHNV, CDR2 YYDKDF (reference sequence). This CDR3 has 15 residues. Trimming removed 0 bases from V and 0 bases from J, with 8 bases in between. The CDR3 region has the DNA TGTGCCACCAGCAGAGATGGCAGGGACCAAGAGACCCAGTACTTC. Its translation: CATSRDGRDQETQYF.

The chain recombines TRBV4-1 with TRBJ2-2, with a tentative D call TRBD1 (6 bases). The germline V gene encodes CDR1 MGHRA and CDR2 YSYEKL. Trimming pared 1 base from V and 3 bases from J, leaving 12 bases between. The CDR3 length is 16 residues. The CDR3, as DNA: TGCGCCAGCAGCCAAGTACAGGGCTATGACACCGGGGAGCTGTTTTTT. It codes for CASSQVQGYDTGELFF.

This chain links TRBV4-3 with TRBJ2-2; D possibly corresponds to TRBD1 (5 bases). Germline loops: CDR1 LGHNA, CDR2 YSLEER. This CDR3 comprises 15 residues. V was clipped by 3 bases and J by 6 bases, with 14 bases between them. CDR3 amino acids: CASSHQEGDSGELFF. The CDR3 DNA is TGCGCCAGCAGCCATCAGGAAGGGGATTCCGGGGAGCTGTTTTTT.

This clonotype was seen only a few times. This sequence joins TRBV27 and TRBJ1-2; D is possibly TRBD1 (5 bases). CDR3 length: 13 amino acids. Germline CDR1 MNHEY, CDR2 SMNVEV (reference sequence). Deletions cut 5 bases from V and 8 bases from J, with 15 bases between. The CDR3 spells CASSKPQGWGYTF. The CDR3 region has the DNA TGTGCCAGCAGTAAACCTCAGGGTTGGGGCTACACCTTC.

This clonotype has only a few counts. The V call is TRBV5-5, the J call TRBJ2-1; D is undetermined. In germline, CDR1 is SGHKS, CDR2 YYEKEE (reference sequence). V was cut by 8 bases and J by 8 bases, with 11 bases left in between. This CDR3 has 11 residues. The CDR3 is CASVRADEQFF. CDR3 in DNA: TGTGCCAGTGTCCGGGCGGATGAGCAGTTCTTC.

This clonotype occurred many times. This rearrangement joins TRBV4-1 to TRBJ2-5, with D tentatively TRBD2 (5 bases). Per germline, CDR1 MGHRA and CDR2 YSYEKL. The V and J ends lost 4 bases and 3 bases respectively, with 12 bases between them. The CDR3 has 14 amino acids. CDR3 bases: TGCGCCAGCAGCCCCCTCCCGGGGAAAGAGACCCAGTACTTC. Its translation: CASSPLPGKETQYF.

This clonotype has a handful of counts. CDR3 sequence reads: CASRTGLSSTDTQYF. The DNA of the CDR3 is TGTGCCAGCAGAACGGGACTCTCTAGCACAGATACGCAGTATTTT. The V gene is TRBV12-3 or TRBV12-4, the J gene TRBJ2-3; D possibly corresponds to TRBD2 (6 bases). CDR3 size: 15 residues. Trimming removed 6 bases at V and 0 bases at J, with 13 bases between.

The chain links TRBV7-6 to TRBJ2-1; 9 bases line up with TRBD1. Germline V gene data show CDR1 as SGHVS and CDR2 as FNYEAQ. J gave up 3 bases and V 6 bases, and 12 bases lay outside the gene matches. This CDR3 has 17 residues. CDR3 bases: TGTGCCAGCAGGGGACTCGGGGGACAGGGTTTCTACAATGAGCAGTTCTTC. It encodes CASRGLGGQGFYNEQFF.

This clonotype was recorded a few times. This chain connects TRBV7-9 to TRBJ2-3, with D unresolved. The length of the CDR3 is 14 residues. The germline gives CDR1 SEHNR, CDR2 FQNEAQ (reference sequence). The V and J ends lost 2 bases and 1 base respectively, with 7 bases between them. The CDR3 DNA is TGTGCCAGCAGCTTACCTGACCGCACAGATACGCAGTATTTT. It is translated as CASSLPDRTDTQYF.

CDR3 protein: CASSLRTGGDQPQHF. DNA of the CDR3: TGCGCCAGCAGCCTCAGGACAGGGGGCGATCAGCCCCAGCATTTT. J is TRBJ1-5 and V is TRBV5-1; TRBD1 matches 11 bases. Germline V gene data show CDR1 as SGHRS and CDR2 as YFSETQ. The CDR3 covers 15 residues. J was trimmed by 5 bases and V by 4 bases; bases with no gene match: 5.

This clonotype was seen more than once but under ten times. The CDR3 loop is CASSTRTGQNSYEQYV. The CDR3 DNA reads as TGTGCCAGCAGCACCCGGACAGGACAGAATTCCTACGAGCAGTACGTC. This chain connects TRBV6-6 to TRBJ2-7; the match to TRBD1 covers 7 bases. Germline assignment: CDR1 MNHNY and CDR2 SVGAGI (reference sequence). J lost 1 base, V lost 6 bases, and 12 bases had no gene match. The CDR3 spans 16 residues.

V gene TRBV18 combines with J gene TRBJ1-5; 9 bases are a match to TRBD1. The germline gives CDR1 KGHSH, CDR2 LQKENI. This CDR3 has 16 amino acids. The trim removed 2 bases at V and 3 bases at J, leaving 5 bases unmatched. The CDR3 sequence: CASSPWGQGINQPQHF. The CDR3 nucleotides are TGTGCCAGCTCACCATGGGGACAGGGTATCAATCAGCCCCAGCATTTT.

This clonotype showed up just a few times. The chain has TRBV6-5 and TRBJ2-7; weak D call: TRBD2 (5 bases). V gave up 3 bases and J gave up 1 base, with 10 bases separating them. Germline-derived CDR1 and CDR2 are MNHEY and SVGAGI. CDR3 size: 14 residues. CDR3 bases: TGTGCCAGCAGTTATCTAGCTTCGTCCTACGAGCAGTACTTC. Translating gives CASSYLASSYEQYF.

The J gene is TRBJ2-1, the V gene TRBV20-1; D is uncertain. This CDR3 comprises 11 residues. Trimming cost V 5 bases and J 10 bases, with 12 bases left between them. The germline V gene has CDR1 DFQATT and CDR2 SNEGSKA (reference sequence). In DNA form, the CDR3 reads TGCAGTGCTGTGCCCCTCGGGGAGCAGTTCTTC. Its protein is CSAVPLGEQFF.

This clonotype was counted between two and nine times. The chain carries TRBV20-1 and TRBJ2-7; the D gene is possibly TRBD1 (6 bases). The CDR3 extends over 15 amino acids. Germline assignment: CDR1 DFQATT and CDR2 SNEGSKA (reference sequence). Trimming cost V 0 bases and J 0 bases, with 12 bases left between them. The CDR3 loop is CSARDVTGSSYEQYF. The CDR3 region has the DNA TGCAGTGCTAGAGATGTCACAGGGAGCTCCTACGAGCAGTACTTC.

This clonotype was counted only a few times. The chain uses TRBV29-1 and TRBJ2-5, with D perhaps being TRBD1 or TRBD2 (6 bases each). Germline V CDR1 and CDR2: SQVTM, ANQGSEA. V was shortened by 3 bases and J by 3 bases, with 23 bases between the two germline ends. The CDR3 loop spans 17 amino acids. CDR3: CSVEFAFGGRKEETQYF. The CDR3 DNA sequence: TGCAGCGTTGAGTTCGCGTTCGGGGGCCGGAAAGAAGAGACCCAGTACTTC.

This clonotype was counted only a few times. The chain recombines TRBV6-1 with TRBJ2-3, with D perhaps TRBD2 (7 bases). V lost 3 bases, J lost 2 bases, and 12 bases lay in between. CDR3 size: 15 residues. Germline V gene data show CDR1 as MNHNS and CDR2 as SASEGT. The CDR3 DNA sequence: TGTGCCAGCAGTGATGGGGAGGGGGTCACAGATACGCAGTATTTT. It yields the protein CASSDGEGVTDTQYF.